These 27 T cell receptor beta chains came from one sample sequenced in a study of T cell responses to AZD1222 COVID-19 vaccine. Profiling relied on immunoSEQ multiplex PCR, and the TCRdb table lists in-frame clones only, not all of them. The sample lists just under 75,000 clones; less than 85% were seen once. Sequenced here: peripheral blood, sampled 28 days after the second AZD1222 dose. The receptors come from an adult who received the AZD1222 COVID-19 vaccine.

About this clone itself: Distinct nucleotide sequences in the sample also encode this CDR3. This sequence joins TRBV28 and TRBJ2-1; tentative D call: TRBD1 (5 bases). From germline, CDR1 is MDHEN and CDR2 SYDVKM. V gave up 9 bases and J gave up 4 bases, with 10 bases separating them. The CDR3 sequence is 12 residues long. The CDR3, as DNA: TGTGCCAGTTCCAGACAGTACAATGAGCAGTTCTTC. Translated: CASSRQYNEQFF.

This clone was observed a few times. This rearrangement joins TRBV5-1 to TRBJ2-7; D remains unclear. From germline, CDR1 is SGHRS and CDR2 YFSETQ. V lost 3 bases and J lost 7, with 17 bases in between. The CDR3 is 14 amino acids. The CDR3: CASSSTNGAEEQYF. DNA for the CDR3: TGCGCCAGCAGCTCCACTAATGGTGCGGAGGAGCAGTACTTC.

CDR3 amino acids: CASSPQDRGWNEQFF. CDR3 coding DNA: TGTGCCAGTAGTCCCCAGGACAGGGGGTGGAATGAGCAGTTCTTC. V usage is TRBV19 and J usage is TRBJ2-1; 10 bases align to TRBD1. This CDR3 region has 15 residues. Germline assignment: CDR1 LNHDA and CDR2 SQIVND (reference sequence). J was trimmed by 7 bases and V by 5 bases; bases with no gene match: 8. The full variable domain, in which reference TRBV19 and TRBJ2-1 provide the parts outside the CDR3, is DGGITQSPKYLFRKEGQNVTLSCEQNLNHDAMYWYRQDPGQGLRLIYYSQIVNDFQKGDIAEGYSVSREKKESFPLTVTSAQKNPTAFYLCASSPQDRGWNEQFFGPGTRLTVL.

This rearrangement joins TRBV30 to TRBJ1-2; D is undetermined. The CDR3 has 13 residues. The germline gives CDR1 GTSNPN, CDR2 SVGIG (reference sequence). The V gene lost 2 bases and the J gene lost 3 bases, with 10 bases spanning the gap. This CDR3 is CAWSPQAYYGYTF. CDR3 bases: TGTGCCTGGAGTCCCCAGGCTTACTATGGCTACACCTTC. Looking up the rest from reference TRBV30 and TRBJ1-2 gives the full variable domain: SQTIHQWPATLVQPVGSPLSLECTVEGTSNPNLYWYRQAAGRGLQLLFYSVGIGQISSEVPQNLSASRPQDRQFILSSKKLLLSDSGFYLCAWSPQAYYGYTFGSGTRLTVV.

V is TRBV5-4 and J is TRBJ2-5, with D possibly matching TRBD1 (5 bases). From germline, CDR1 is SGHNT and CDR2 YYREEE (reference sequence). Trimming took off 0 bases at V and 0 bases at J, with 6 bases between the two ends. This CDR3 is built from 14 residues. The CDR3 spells CASSLGQNQETQYF. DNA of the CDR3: TGTGCCAGCAGCTTGGGACAGAACCAAGAGACCCAGTACTTC.

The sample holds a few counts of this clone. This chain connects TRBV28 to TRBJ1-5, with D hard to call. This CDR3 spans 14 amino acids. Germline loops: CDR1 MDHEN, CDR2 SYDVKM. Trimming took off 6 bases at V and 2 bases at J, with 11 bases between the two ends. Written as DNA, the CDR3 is TGTGCCAGCAGCCCCGGATGGGGCAATCAGCCCCAGCATTTT. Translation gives CASSPGWGNQPQHF.

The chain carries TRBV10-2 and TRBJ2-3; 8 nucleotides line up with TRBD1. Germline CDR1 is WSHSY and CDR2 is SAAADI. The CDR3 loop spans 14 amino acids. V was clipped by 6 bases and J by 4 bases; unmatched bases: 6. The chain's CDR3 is CASSDRGMADTQYF. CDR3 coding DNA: TGCGCCAGCAGCGACAGGGGAATGGCAGATACGCAGTATTTT.

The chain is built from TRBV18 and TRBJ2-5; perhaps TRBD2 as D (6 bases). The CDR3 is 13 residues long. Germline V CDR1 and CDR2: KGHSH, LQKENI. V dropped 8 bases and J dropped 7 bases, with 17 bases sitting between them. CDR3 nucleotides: TGTGCCAGCACTCCAGGGACTCGAGTGACCCAGTACTTC. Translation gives CASTPGTRVTQYF.

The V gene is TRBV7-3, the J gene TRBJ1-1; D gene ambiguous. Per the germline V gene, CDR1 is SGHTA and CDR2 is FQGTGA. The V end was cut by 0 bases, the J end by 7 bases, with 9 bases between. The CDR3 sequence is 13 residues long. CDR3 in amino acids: CASSLTREFEAFF. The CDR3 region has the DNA TGTGCCAGCAGCTTAACGAGAGAATTTGAAGCTTTCTTT.

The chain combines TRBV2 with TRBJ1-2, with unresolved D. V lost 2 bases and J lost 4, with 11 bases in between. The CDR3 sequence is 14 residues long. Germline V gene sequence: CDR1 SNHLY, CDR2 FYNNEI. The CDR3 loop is CASSEFGPSYGYTF. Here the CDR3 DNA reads TGTGCCAGCAGTGAATTCGGCCCATCCTATGGCTACACCTTC. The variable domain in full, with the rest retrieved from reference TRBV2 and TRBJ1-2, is EPEVTQTPSHQVTQMGQEVILRCVPISNHLYFYWYRQILGQKVEFLVSFYNNEISEKSEIFDDQFSVERPDGSNFTLKIRSTKLEDSAMYFCASSEFGPSYGYTFGSGTRLTVV.

The CDR3 DNA reads TGTGCCAGCAGCCAAGATAGCTACCAGTATTTT. This gives the protein CASSQDSYQYF. The chain recombines TRBV3-1 (or the pseudogene TRBV3-2) with TRBJ2-3; no definite D call. This CDR3 spans 11 amino acids. Trimming took 0 bases from V and 12 from J, leaving 7 bases between them. CDR1 is LGHDT and CDR2 is YNNKEL in the germline V gene (reference sequence).

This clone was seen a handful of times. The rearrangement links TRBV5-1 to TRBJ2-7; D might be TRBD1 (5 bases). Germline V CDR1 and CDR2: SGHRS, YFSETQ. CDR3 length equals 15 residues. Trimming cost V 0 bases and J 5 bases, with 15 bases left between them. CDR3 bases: TGCGCCAGCAGCTTGGCAGGGCAGGTAGACAACGAGCAGTACTTC. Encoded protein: CASSLAGQVDNEQYF.

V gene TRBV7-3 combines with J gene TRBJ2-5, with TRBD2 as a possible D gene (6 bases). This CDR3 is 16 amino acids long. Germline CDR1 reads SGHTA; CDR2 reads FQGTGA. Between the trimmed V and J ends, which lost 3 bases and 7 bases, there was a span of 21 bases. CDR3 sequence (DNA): TGTGCCAGCAGCTTTCTATCGGGGGAACGGGCTACGACCCAGTACTTC. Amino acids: CASSFLSGERATTQYF.

CDR3 DNA sequence: TGTGCCAGCAGTGCCACGAGCAATGTAGAGACCCAGTACTTC. Its translation is CASSATSNVETQYF. The chain recombines TRBV6-2 or TRBV6-3 with TRBJ2-5; unclear D gene. With 5 bases removed from V and 4 bases from J, the gap between germline ends came to 14 bases. This CDR3 region has 14 residues. Per germline, CDR1 MNHEY and CDR2 SVGEGT.

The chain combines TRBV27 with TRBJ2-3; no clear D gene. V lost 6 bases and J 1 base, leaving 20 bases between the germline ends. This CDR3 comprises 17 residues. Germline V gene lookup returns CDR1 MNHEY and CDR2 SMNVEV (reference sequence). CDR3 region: CASSPIGIRRGTDTQYF. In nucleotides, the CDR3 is TGTGCCAGCAGCCCGATTGGAATTAGACGGGGCACAGATACGCAGTATTTT.

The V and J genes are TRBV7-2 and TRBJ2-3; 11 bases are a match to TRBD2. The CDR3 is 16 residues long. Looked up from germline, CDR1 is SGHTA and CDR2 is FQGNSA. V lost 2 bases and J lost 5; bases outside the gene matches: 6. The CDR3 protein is CASSLLLAGELDTQYF. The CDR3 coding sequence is TGTGCCAGCAGCTTACTACTAGCGGGAGAGTTAGATACGCAGTATTTT.

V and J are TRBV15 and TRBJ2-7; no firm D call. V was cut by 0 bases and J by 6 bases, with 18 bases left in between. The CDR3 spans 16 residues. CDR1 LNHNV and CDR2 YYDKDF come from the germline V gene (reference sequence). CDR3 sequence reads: CATSRDVKAGSGEQYF. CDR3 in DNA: TGTGCCACCAGCAGAGATGTGAAGGCAGGCTCCGGCGAGCAGTACTTC. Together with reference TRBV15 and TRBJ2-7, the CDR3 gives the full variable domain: DAMVIQNPRYQVTQFGKPVTLSCSQTLNHNVMYWYQQKSSQAPKLLFHYYDKDFNNEADTPDNFQSRRPNTSFCFLDIRSPGLGDTAMYLCATSRDVKAGSGEQYFGPGTRLTVT.

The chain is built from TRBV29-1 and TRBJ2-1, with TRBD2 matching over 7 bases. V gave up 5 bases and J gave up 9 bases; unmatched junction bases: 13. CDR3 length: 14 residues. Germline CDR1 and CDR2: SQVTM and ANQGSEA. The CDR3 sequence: CSVSGKLSFGEQFF. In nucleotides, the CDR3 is TGCAGCGTTAGCGGGAAGCTCTCTTTTGGTGAGCAGTTCTTC.

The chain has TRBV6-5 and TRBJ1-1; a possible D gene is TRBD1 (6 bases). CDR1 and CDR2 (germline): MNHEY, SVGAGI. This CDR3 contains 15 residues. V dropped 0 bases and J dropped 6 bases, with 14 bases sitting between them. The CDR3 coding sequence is TGTGCCAGCAGTTACTCAGGGCAGGGGAGGGCTGAAGCTTTCTTT. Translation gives CASSYSGQGRAEAFF.

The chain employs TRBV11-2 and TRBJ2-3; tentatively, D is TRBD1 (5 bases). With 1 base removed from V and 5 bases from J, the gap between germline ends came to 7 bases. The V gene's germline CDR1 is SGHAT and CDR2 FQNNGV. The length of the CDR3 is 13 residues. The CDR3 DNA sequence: TGTGCCAGCAGCTTAGGCAGGGAAGATACGCAGTATTTT. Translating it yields CASSLGREDTQYF. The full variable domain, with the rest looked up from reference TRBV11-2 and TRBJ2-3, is EAGVAQSPRYKIIEKRQSVAFWCNPISGHATLYWYQQILGQGPKLLIQFQNNGVVDDSQLPKDRFSAERLKGVDSTLKIQPAKLEDSAVYLCASSLGREDTQYFGPGTRLTVL.

CDR3: CASSLLTSPNYGYTF. The CDR3 region has the DNA TGTGCCAGCAGCCTACTAACCTCGCCTAACTATGGCTACACCTTC. The chain joins TRBV3-1 (or the pseudogene TRBV3-2) to TRBJ1-2; D remains unclear. Trimming cost V 4 bases and J 0 bases, with 12 bases left between them. In germline, CDR1 is LGHDT, CDR2 YNNKEL (reference sequence). The length of the CDR3 is 15 residues.

CDR3 sequence reads: CASSLDRHGYTF. CDR3 DNA: TGTGCCAGCAGCCTAGACAGACATGGCTACACCTTC. The V call is TRBV28, the J call TRBJ1-2; tentative D call: TRBD1 (5 bases). Germline V CDR1 and CDR2: MDHEN, SYDVKM. Trimming took off 6 bases at V and 6 bases at J, with 11 bases between the two ends. The CDR3 sequence is 12 residues long.

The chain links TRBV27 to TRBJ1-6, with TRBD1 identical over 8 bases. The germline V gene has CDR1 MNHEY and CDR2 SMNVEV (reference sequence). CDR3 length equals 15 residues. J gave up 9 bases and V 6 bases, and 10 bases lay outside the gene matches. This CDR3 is CASSKGQGTGSPLHF. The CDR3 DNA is TGTGCCAGCAGCAAAGGACAGGGCACAGGTTCACCCCTCCACTTT.

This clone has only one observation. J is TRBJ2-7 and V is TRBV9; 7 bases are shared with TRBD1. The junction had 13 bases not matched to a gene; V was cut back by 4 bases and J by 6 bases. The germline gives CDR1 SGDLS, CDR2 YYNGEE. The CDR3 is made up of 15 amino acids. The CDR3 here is CASSHRPETGTEQYF. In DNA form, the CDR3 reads TGTGCCAGCAGCCACCGCCCCGAGACAGGGACCGAGCAGTACTTC.

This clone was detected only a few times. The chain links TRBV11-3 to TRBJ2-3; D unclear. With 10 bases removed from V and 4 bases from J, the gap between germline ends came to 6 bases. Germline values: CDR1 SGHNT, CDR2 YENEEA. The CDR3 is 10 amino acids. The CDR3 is CATFPDTQYF. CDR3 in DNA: TGTGCCACTTTTCCAGATACGCAGTATTTT.

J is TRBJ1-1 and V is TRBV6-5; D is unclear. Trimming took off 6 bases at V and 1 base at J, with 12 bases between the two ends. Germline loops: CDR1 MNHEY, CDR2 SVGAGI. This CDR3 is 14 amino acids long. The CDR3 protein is CASSLTDGNTEAFF. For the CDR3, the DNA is TGTGCCAGCAGCCTTACCGACGGGAACACTGAAGCTTTCTTT.

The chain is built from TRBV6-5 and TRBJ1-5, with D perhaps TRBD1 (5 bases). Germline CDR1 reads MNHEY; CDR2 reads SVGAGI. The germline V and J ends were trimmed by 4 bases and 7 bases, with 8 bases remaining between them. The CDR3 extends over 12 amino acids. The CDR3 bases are TGTGCCAGCAGTTCGGGGGGGCAGCCCCAGCATTTT. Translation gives CASSSGGQPQHF.